The clone carrying this T cell receptor beta chain was counted a single time. The antigen is undetermined. This specimen comes from a study of immune evolution from preneoplasia to lung adenocarcinoma. About the study: HLA loss of heterozygosity: about 7% AIS, about 15% MIA, about 35% ADC, none AAH. Study-wide points: Normal lung had highest clonality; later lesions appeared denser, more diverse. Normal lung had the highest top T cell clone frequencies.

The CDR3 runs 14 residues. V dropped 1 base and J dropped 4; count of bases not matched to a gene: 3. The germline CDR1 and CDR2 sequences are SGHTA and FQGTGA. TCRdb keeps only in-frame clones here, not all; method: immunoSEQ multiplex PCR. The sample has around 7,000 clones, 70% to 85% seen once. Between about 2014 and 2018, patients underwent resection in Japan or China. The sequenced sample was FFPE atypical adenomatous hyperplasia tissue from the lung. The subset denotes: atypical adenomatous hyperplasia (AAH), lung preneoplasia. This TCR came from a donor older than 65 with lung adenocarcinoma. Some clones in this sample may be carry-over from other donors' samples. The chain recombines TRBV7-3 with TRBJ1-2; 7 bases fit TRBD1. The CDR3, as DNA: TGTGCCAGCAGCTTAAACAGGGGCGCCTATGGCTACACCTTC. Translation: CASSLNRGAYGYTF.